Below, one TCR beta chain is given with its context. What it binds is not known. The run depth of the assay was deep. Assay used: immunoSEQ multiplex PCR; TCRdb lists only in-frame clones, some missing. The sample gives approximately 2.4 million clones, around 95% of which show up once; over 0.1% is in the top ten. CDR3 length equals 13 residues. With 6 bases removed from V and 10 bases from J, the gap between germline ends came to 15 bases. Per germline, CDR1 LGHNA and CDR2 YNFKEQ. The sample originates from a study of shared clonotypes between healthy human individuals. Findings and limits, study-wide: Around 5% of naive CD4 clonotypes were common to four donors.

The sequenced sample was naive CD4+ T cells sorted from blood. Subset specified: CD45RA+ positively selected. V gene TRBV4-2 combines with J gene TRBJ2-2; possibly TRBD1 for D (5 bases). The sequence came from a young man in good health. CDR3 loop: CASSSNQDKELFF. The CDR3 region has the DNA TGTGCCAGCAGTAGCAATCAGGACAAGGAGCTGTTTTTT.